The 27 T cell receptor beta chains presented below share a single source sample, sequenced in a study of naive CD8 T cells in extremely preterm neonates. Here immunoSEQ multiplex PCR was the method, and the copy in TCRdb shows in-frame clones only, minus some. Of 6,000 to 9,000 clones listed, under 98% are singletons. The sequencing sample was made of naive CD8+ T cells from blood. These TCRs come from a human donor in good health.

This chain connects TRBV9 to TRBJ2-5; possibly TRBD1 for D (6 bases). The CDR3 sequence is 14 residues long. Germline CDR1 reads SGDLS; CDR2 reads YYNGEE. With 0 bases removed from V and 2 bases from J, the gap between germline ends came to 8 bases. The DNA for the CDR3 is TGTGCCAGCAGCGTAGACAGGGAGCAAGAGACCCAGTACTTC. Its translation: CASSVDREQETQYF.

This chain links TRBV28 with TRBJ1-2, with D unresolved. V lost 3 bases and J 8 bases, leaving 10 bases between the germline ends. CDR3 length equals 12 residues. The germline CDR1 and CDR2 sequences are MDHEN and SYDVKM. The CDR3 coding sequence is TGTGCCAGCAGTTTCGGCCCGGGGGGCTACACCTTC. This codes for CASSFGPGGYTF.

The chain employs TRBV6-5 and TRBJ1-4; D gene unclear. The ends were cut back, 2 bases at V and 8 bases at J, with 9 bases in the middle. The germline gives CDR1 MNHEY, CDR2 SVGAGI. This CDR3 spans 13 amino acids. CDR3 nucleotides: TGTGCCAGCAGTTACCGAGAGGAAGAAAAACTGTTTTTT. It yields the protein CASSYREEEKLFF.

This chain joins TRBV9 and TRBJ2-7; 10 nucleotides line up with TRBD1. The CDR3 has 13 residues. V was pared by 4 bases and J by 7 bases, with 5 bases of the junction left unmatched. Germline assignment: CDR1 SGDLS and CDR2 YYNGEE. The CDR3 is CASSPGQGGEQYF. CDR3 sequence (DNA): TGTGCCAGCAGCCCCGGACAGGGGGGGGAGCAGTACTTC.

The V gene is TRBV7-7, the J gene TRBJ2-1; 9 bases match TRBD2. Germline-derived CDR1 and CDR2 are SSHAT and FNYEAQ (reference sequence). J lost 8 bases, V lost 2 bases, and 7 bases had no gene match. The CDR3 contains 15 residues. CDR3 bases: TGTGCCAGCAGCTTAACGGCTAGCGGGGAAGATGAGCAGTTCTTC. This encodes CASSLTASGEDEQFF.

The J gene is TRBJ2-1, the V gene TRBV9; TRBD2 agrees at 8 bases. This CDR3 spans 16 amino acids. The V segment lost 3 bases and the J segment 4 bases; nucleotides outside the gene matches: 9. Germline V gives CDR1 SGDLS, CDR2 YYNGEE. DNA for the CDR3: TGTGCCAGCAGCGCTCCCGCGGGGGGACAATACAATGAGCAGTTCTTC. Amino acids: CASSAPAGGQYNEQFF.

This chain joins TRBV19 and TRBJ1-1; the D is unclear. The length of the CDR3 is 12 residues. Deletions cut 6 bases from V and 1 base from J, with 6 bases between. Germline V gives CDR1 LNHDA, CDR2 SQIVND (reference sequence). This CDR3 is CASRRGNTEAFF. DNA of the CDR3: TGTGCCAGTAGACGGGGGAACACTGAAGCTTTCTTT.

Only a few counts were recorded for this clone. The J gene is TRBJ2-1, the V gene TRBV6-5, with 7 bases fitting TRBD2. This CDR3 has 14 residues. The ends lost 5 bases at V and 9 bases at J; junction bases unmatched: 10. Germline CDR1 and CDR2: MNHEY and SVGAGI. The CDR3 loop is CASSTGGSGSEQFF. The CDR3 region has the DNA TGTGCCAGCAGTACCGGGGGGTCAGGGAGTGAGCAGTTCTTC.

The genes are TRBV7-6 and TRBJ2-6; 12 nucleotides match TRBD1. Germline V gene lookup returns CDR1 SGHVS and CDR2 FNYEAQ. J lost 2 bases, V lost 5 bases, and 10 bases had no gene match. This CDR3 comprises 19 residues. CDR3 sequence (DNA): TGTGCCAGCAGCCCCCCGGCGGGGACAGGGGGCCCTGGGGCCAACGTCCTGACTTTC. As protein: CASSPPAGTGGPGANVLTF.

V usage is TRBV9 and J usage is TRBJ1-2; the D gene is possibly TRBD1 (5 bases). V lost 0 bases and J lost 4, with 13 bases in between. This CDR3 has 15 residues. Germline values: CDR1 SGDLS, CDR2 YYNGEE. CDR3 protein: CASSVDGAGRYGYTF. The CDR3, as DNA: TGTGCCAGCAGCGTAGATGGAGCAGGGCGCTATGGCTACACCTTC.

The chain is built from TRBV15 and TRBJ2-5; the D gene is possibly TRBD1 (5 bases). V was trimmed by 3 bases and J by 0 bases, leaving 14 bases between them. This CDR3 comprises 16 residues. Germline CDR1 is LNHNV and CDR2 is YYDKDF (reference sequence). Here the CDR3 DNA reads TGTGCCACCAGCAGGGAACAGGACCCGTACCAAGAGACCCAGTACTTC. Amino acid sequence: CATSREQDPYQETQYF.

A word on this clone: Other DNA sequences in the sample encode the same CDR3. The chain couples TRBV28 to TRBJ2-1; weak D call: TRBD1 (6 bases). V was clipped by 6 bases and J by 2 bases, with 14 bases between them. CDR3 length equals 15 residues. The V gene's germline CDR1 is MDHEN and CDR2 SYDVKM. The CDR3: CASRTQDRPYNEQFF. The CDR3 DNA reads as TGTGCCAGCAGAACCCAGGACAGACCCTACAATGAGCAGTTCTTC.

V usage is TRBV15 and J usage is TRBJ2-7; no definite D call. This CDR3 spans 12 amino acids. Trimming removed 2 bases from V and 5 bases from J, with 7 bases in between. Germline V lookup: CDR1 LNHNV, CDR2 YYDKDF (reference sequence). The DNA for the CDR3 is TGTGCCACCAGCAGAACGGTGAACGAGCAGTACTTC. Protein product: CATSRTVNEQYF.

The chain carries TRBV4-1 and TRBJ2-5, with 9 bases aligning to TRBD2. This CDR3 region has 14 residues. With 4 bases clipped from V and 5 bases from J, the junction kept 5 bases outside the gene matches. From germline, CDR1 is MGHRA and CDR2 YSYEKL. The CDR3 DNA sequence: TGCGCCAGCAGCCGCGGGGGGGCCGTTGAGACCCAGTACTTC. It is translated as CASSRGGAVETQYF.

V usage is TRBV27 and J usage is TRBJ2-6; D is possibly TRBD2 (7 bases). This CDR3 has 18 residues. Trimming shortened V by 5 bases and J by 0 bases, and 17 bases separated the two germline ends. Germline CDR1 MNHEY, CDR2 SMNVEV (reference sequence). As DNA, the CDR3 is TGTGCCAGCAGTCCCCGGGGGGCCCTAGTCTCTGGGGCCAACGTCCTGACTTTC. Its protein is CASSPRGALVSGANVLTF.

The chain employs TRBV6-5 and TRBJ1-2; 7 bases line up with TRBD1. This CDR3 region has 14 residues. CDR1 is MNHEY, CDR2 SVGAGI, per germline. V gave up 6 bases and J gave up 3 bases; unmatched junction bases: 7. DNA for the CDR3: TGTGCCAGCAGACGACAGGGAGGCGACTATGGCTACACCTTC. This encodes CASRRQGGDYGYTF.

The CDR3 bases are TGTGCCAGCAGCGTAGCCCCGCTAACTAGCGGGGGGGGGACAGATACGCAGTATTTT. This translates into CASSVAPLTSGGGTDTQYF. The chain is built from TRBV9 and TRBJ2-3; 13 bases line up with TRBD2. V lost 0 bases and J lost 3; bases outside the gene matches: 10. Looked up from germline, CDR1 is SGDLS and CDR2 is YYNGEE. The CDR3 totals 19 residues.

The gene calls are TRBV7-9 and TRBJ2-1, with 11 positions matching TRBD2. J gave up 9 bases and V 10 bases, and 17 bases lay outside the gene matches. Germline V gives CDR1 SEHNR, CDR2 FQNEAQ (reference sequence). The CDR3 contains 16 residues. Written as DNA, the CDR3 is TGTGCCATTCTACTAGCGGGGGCCCGCTTTATGCGTGAGCAGTTCTTC. Its translation is CAILLAGARFMREQFF.

This chain connects TRBV5-4 to TRBJ1-2, with 7 bases matching TRBD1. V lost 0 bases, J lost 8 bases, and 7 bases stayed unmatched. The CDR3 contains 14 residues. In germline, CDR1 is SGHNT, CDR2 YYREEE (reference sequence). CDR3 in DNA: TGTGCCAGCAGCTTGGACAGGGGACCTCTCGGCTACACCTTC. Translating gives CASSLDRGPLGYTF.

The rearrangement joins TRBV4-1 to TRBJ1-1; weak D call: TRBD1 (6 bases). There are 15 residues in the CDR3. With 3 bases removed from V and 0 bases from J, the gap between germline ends came to 11 bases. Germline loops: CDR1 MGHRA, CDR2 YSYEKL. The CDR3 loop reads CASSQAGDMNTEAFF. CDR3 in DNA: TGCGCCAGCAGCCAGGCAGGGGATATGAACACTGAAGCTTTCTTT.

CDR3 residues: CSVFVVGEQYF. CDR3 DNA sequence: TGCAGCGTTTTCGTAGTTGGCGAGCAGTACTTC. This rearrangement joins TRBV29-1 to TRBJ2-7, with D uncertain. V lost 5 bases, J lost 6 bases, and 11 bases lay in between. Per the germline V gene, CDR1 is SQVTM and CDR2 is ANQGSEA. CDR3 length: 11 amino acids.

V usage is TRBV4-1 and J usage is TRBJ2-2; TRBD2 matches at 7 bases. This CDR3 region has 16 residues. Germline lookup yields CDR1 MGHRA and CDR2 YSYEKL. The J segment lost 4 bases and the V segment lost 0 bases, leaving 5 bases of the junction unmatched. The DNA of the CDR3 is TGCGCCAGCAGCCAAGAAATCGCTAGCGGCACCGGGGAGCTGTTTTTT. This gives the protein CASSQEIASGTGELFF.

In this sample, this clone turned up once. V is TRBV7-9 and J is TRBJ2-3; a weak D match, TRBD2 (6 bases). Trimming took 4 bases from V and 5 from J, leaving 13 bases between them. The CDR3 consists of 14 residues. From germline, CDR1 is SEHNR and CDR2 FQNEAQ (reference sequence). The CDR3 region is CASSSGVGVDTQYF. CDR3 DNA: TGTGCCAGCAGCTCGGGGGTCGGGGTAGATACGCAGTATTTT.

The chain links TRBV5-1 to TRBJ2-7; 9 nucleotides align to TRBD1. The J segment lost 6 bases and the V segment lost 0 bases, leaving 7 bases of the junction unmatched. Looked up from germline, CDR1 is SGHRS and CDR2 is YFSETQ. The CDR3 length is 15 residues. The CDR3 sequence is CASSLAGTGTLEQYF. The DNA for the CDR3 is TGCGCCAGCAGCTTGGCCGGGACAGGGACCCTCGAGCAGTACTTC.

This chain uses TRBV18 with TRBJ2-1; D might be TRBD1 (6 bases). V shed 3 bases and J shed 3 bases, with 21 bases lying between them. Germline loops: CDR1 KGHSH, CDR2 LQKENI. The CDR3 consists of 18 residues. CDR3 region: CASSPTRTGMTGYNEQFF. In nucleotides, the CDR3 is TGTGCCAGCTCACCCACTAGAACAGGGATGACGGGCTACAATGAGCAGTTCTTC. Using reference TRBV18 and TRBJ2-1 for the parts outside the CDR3, the full variable domain is NAGVMQNPRHLVRRRGQEARLRCSPMKGHSHVYWYRQLPEEGLKFMVYLQKENIIDESGMPKERFSAEFPKEGPSILRIQQVVRGDSAAYFCASSPTRTGMTGYNEQFFGPGTRLTVL.

The V and J genes are TRBV28 and TRBJ1-1; 8 nucleotides line up with TRBD1. CDR3 size: 15 residues. The germline V gene has CDR1 MDHEN and CDR2 SYDVKM. Trimming took 3 bases from V and 4 from J; bases not matched to a gene: 7. CDR3 nucleotide sequence: TGTGCCAGCAGTTTTCCGGCAGGGGGCATCACTGAAGCTTTCTTT. It codes for CASSFPAGGITEAFF.

The chain links TRBV7-6 to TRBJ1-5; 9 nucleotides agree with TRBD1. This CDR3 region has 16 residues. Germline V gives CDR1 SGHVS, CDR2 FNYEAQ. V was clipped by 1 base and J by 4 bases; unmatched bases: 5. This CDR3 reads CASSLGLGTGNQPQHF. The CDR3 bases are TGTGCCAGCAGCTTAGGTCTAGGGACAGGGAATCAGCCCCAGCATTTT. Based on the CDR3 plus reference TRBV7-6 and TRBJ1-5, the full variable domain is GAGVSQSPRYKVTKRGQDVALRCDPISGHVSLYWYRQALGQGPEFLTYFNYEAQQDKSGLPNDRFSAERPEGSISTLTIQRTEQRDSAMYRCASSLGLGTGNQPQHFGDGTRLSIL.